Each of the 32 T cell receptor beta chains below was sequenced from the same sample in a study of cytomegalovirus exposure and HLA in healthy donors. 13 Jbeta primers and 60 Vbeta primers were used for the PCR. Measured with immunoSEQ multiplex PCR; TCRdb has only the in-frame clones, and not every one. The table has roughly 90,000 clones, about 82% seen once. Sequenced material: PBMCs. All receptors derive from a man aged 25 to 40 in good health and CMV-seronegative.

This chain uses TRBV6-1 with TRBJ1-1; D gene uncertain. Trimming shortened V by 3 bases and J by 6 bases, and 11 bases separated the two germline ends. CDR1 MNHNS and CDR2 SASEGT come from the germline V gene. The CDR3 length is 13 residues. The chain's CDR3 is CASSESEVPEAFF. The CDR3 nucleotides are TGTGCCAGCAGTGAGTCGGAGGTGCCTGAAGCTTTCTTT.

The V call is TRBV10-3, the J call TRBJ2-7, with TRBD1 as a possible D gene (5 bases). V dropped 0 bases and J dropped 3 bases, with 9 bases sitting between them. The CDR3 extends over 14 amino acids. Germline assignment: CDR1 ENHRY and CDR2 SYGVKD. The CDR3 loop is CAISESAGNYEQYF. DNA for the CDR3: TGTGCCATCAGTGAGTCTGCAGGGAACTACGAGCAGTACTTC.

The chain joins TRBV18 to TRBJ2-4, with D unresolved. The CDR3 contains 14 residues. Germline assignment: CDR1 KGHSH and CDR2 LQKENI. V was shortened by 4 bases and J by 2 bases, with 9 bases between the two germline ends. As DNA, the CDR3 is TGTGCCAGCTCACGTTCCACATCCAAAAACATTCAGTACTTC. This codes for CASSRSTSKNIQYF.

CDR3: CASGDRVDYQPQHF. The CDR3 nucleotides are TGTGCCTCAGGGGACAGGGTGGATTATCAGCCCCAGCATTTT. The V gene is TRBV19, the J gene TRBJ1-5, with 9 bases aligning to TRBD1. After removal of 11 bases from V and 5 bases from J, the junction contained 10 bases not matched to a gene. The CDR3 runs to 14 residues. Germline CDR1 is LNHDA and CDR2 is SQIVND (reference sequence).

The CDR3 coding sequence is TGTGCCACCAGCAGAGTTGGAGGAGGCTATGGCTACACCTTC. As protein: CATSRVGGGYGYTF. This chain joins TRBV15 and TRBJ1-2; D not certain. The length of the CDR3 is 14 residues. Trimming shortened V by 1 base and J by 4 bases, and 10 bases separated the two germline ends. The germline gives CDR1 LNHNV, CDR2 YYDKDF (reference sequence).

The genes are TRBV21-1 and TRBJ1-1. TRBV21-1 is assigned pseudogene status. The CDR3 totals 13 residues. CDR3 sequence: CARWERFATEAFF. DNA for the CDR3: TGTGCCAGATGGGAGCGTTTCGCCACTGAAGCTTTCTTT.

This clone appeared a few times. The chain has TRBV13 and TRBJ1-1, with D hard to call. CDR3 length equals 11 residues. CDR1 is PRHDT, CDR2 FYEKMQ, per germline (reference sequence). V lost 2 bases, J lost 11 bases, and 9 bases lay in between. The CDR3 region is CASSLTAGAFF. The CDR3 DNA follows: TGTGCCAGCAGCTTAACAGCTGGCGCTTTCTTT.

The CDR3 DNA follows: TGTGCCAGCAGGGGACAGGGGAGTCTTGGCTACACCTTC. As protein: CASRGQGSLGYTF. The J gene is TRBJ1-2, the V gene TRBV27; the match to TRBD1 covers 10 bases. V trimming: 6 bases; J trimming: 7 bases; junction bases outside the gene matches: 5. The CDR3 loop spans 13 amino acids. Germline V gives CDR1 MNHEY, CDR2 SMNVEV (reference sequence).

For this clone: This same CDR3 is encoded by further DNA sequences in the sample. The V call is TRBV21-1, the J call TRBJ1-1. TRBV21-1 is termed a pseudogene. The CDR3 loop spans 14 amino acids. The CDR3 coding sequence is TGTGCCAGCAGCAAAGACTCGGGGGGCACTGAAGCTTTCTTT. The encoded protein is CASSKDSGGTEAFF.

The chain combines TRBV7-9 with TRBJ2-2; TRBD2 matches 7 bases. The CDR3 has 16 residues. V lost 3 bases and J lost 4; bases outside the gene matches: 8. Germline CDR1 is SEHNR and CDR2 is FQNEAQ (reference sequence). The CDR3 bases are TGTGCCAGCAGCTTCCCGAGCGGGACTGGCACCGGGGAGCTGTTTTTT. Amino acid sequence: CASSFPSGTGTGELFF.

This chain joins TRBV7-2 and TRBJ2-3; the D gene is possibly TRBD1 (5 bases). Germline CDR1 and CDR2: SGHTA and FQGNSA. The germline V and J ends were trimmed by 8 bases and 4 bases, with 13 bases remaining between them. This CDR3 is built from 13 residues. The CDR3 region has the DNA TGTGCCAGCGCACGACAGTTGTCAGATACGCAGTATTTT. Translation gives CASARQLSDTQYF.

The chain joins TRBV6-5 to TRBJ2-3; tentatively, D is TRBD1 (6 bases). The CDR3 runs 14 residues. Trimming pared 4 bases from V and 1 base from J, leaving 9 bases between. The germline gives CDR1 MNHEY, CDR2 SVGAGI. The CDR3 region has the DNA TGTGCCAGCAGTTCCCGGACAGGCACAGATACGCAGTATTTT. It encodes CASSSRTGTDTQYF.

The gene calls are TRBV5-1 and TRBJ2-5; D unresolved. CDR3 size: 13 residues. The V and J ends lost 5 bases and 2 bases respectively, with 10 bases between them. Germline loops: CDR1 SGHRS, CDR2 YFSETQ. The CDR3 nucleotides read TGCGCCAGCAGTCTCGTCGGGCAAGAGACCCAGTACTTC. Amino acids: CASSLVGQETQYF.

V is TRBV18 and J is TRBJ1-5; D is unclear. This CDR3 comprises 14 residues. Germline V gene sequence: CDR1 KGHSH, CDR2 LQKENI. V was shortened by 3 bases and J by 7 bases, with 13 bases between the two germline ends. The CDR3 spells CASSPSLTGQPQHF. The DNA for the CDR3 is TGTGCCAGCTCACCTAGTCTAACCGGGCAGCCCCAGCATTTT.

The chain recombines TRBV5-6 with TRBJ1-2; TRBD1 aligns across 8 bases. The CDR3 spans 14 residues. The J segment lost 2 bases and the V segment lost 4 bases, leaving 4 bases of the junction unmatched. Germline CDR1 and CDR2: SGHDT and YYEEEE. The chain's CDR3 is CASSKRDRNYGYTF. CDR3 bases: TGTGCCAGCAGCAAACGGGACAGGAACTATGGCTACACCTTC.

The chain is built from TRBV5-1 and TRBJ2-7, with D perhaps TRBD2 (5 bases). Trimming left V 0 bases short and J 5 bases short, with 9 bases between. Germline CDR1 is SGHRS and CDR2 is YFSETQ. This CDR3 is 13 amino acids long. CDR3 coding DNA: TGCGCCAGCAGCTTGGCGTCTAGCAACGAGCAGTACTTC. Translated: CASSLASSNEQYF.

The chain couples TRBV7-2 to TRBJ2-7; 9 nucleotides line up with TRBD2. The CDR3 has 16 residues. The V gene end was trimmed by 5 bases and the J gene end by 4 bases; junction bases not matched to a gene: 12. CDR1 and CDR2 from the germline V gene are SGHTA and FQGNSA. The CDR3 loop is CASSAVGGTSGYEQYF. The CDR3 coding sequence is TGTGCCAGCAGCGCGGTGGGTGGAACTAGCGGGTACGAGCAGTACTTC.

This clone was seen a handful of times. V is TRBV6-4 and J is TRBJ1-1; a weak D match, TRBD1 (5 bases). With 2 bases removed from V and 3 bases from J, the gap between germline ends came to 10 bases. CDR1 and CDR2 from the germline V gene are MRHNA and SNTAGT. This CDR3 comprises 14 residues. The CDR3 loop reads CASSDGQGDTEAFF. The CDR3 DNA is TGTGCCAGCAGTGACGGGCAGGGTGACACTGAAGCTTTCTTT.

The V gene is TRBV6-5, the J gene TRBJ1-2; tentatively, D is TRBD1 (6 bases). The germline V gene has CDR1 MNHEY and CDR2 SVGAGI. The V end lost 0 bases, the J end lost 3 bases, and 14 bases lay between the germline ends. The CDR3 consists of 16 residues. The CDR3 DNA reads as TGTGCCAGCAGTTACTCCGGGGGGGCGGACTACTATGGCTACACCTTC. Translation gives CASSYSGGADYYGYTF.

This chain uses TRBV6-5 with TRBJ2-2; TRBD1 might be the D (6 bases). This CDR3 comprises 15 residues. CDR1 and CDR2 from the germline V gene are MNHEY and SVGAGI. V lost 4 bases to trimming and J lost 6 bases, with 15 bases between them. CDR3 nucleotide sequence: TGTGCCAGCAGTTGGCAGGGGCGAATTGCCGGGGAGCTGTTTTTT. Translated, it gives CASSWQGRIAGELFF.

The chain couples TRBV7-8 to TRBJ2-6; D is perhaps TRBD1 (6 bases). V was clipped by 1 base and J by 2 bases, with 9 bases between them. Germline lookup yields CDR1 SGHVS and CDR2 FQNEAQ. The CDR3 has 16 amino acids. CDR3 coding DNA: TGTGCCAGCAGCTTAGAAACAGGGACTGGGGCCAACGTCCTGACTTTC. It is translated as CASSLETGTGANVLTF.

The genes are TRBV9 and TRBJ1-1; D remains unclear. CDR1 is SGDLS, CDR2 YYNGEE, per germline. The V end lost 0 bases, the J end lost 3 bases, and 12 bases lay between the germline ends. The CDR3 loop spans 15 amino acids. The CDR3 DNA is TGTGCCAGCAGCGTAGTGTCCGGGAGCCACACTGAAGCTTTCTTT. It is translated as CASSVVSGSHTEAFF.

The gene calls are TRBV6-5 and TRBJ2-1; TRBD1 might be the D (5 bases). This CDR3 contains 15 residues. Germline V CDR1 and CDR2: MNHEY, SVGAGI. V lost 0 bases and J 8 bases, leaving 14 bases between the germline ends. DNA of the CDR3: TGTGCCAGCAGTTACTCGGGGCAGGGTCGGCATGAGCAGTTCTTC. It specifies CASSYSGQGRHEQFF.

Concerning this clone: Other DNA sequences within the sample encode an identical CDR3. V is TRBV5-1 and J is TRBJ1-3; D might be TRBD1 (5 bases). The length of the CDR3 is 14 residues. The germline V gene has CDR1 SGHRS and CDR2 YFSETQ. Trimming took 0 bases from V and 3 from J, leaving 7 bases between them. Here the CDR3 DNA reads TGCGCCAGCAGCTTGGGGAGGGGTGGAAACACCATATATTTT. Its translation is CASSLGRGGNTIYF.

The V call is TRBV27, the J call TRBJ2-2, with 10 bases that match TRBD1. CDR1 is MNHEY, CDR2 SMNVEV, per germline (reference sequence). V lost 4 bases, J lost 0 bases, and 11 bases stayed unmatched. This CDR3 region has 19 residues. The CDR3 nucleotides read TGTGCCAGCAGTTCAATAAAGACAGGGGGCGCCCCGAACACCGGGGAGCTGTTTTTT. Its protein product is CASSSIKTGGAPNTGELFF.

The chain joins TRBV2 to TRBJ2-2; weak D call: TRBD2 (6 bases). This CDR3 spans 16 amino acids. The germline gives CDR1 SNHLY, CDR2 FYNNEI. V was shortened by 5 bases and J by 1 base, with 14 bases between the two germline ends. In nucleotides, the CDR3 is TGTGCCAGCAGTCACGACGTGACTAGGAACACCGGGGAGCTGTTTTTT. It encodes CASSHDVTRNTGELFF.

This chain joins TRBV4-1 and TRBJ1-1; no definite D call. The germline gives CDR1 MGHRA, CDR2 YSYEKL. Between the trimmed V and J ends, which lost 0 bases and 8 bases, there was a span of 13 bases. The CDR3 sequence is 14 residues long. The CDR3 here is CASSQDFPGNEAFF. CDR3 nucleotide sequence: TGCGCCAGCAGCCAAGATTTTCCAGGCAACGAAGCTTTCTTT.

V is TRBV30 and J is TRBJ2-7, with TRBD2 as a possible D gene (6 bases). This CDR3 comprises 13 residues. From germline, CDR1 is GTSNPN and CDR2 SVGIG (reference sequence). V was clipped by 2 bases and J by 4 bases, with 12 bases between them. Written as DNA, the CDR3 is TGTGCCTGGAGTCCTCTGGGGGGTTACGAGCAGTACTTC. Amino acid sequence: CAWSPLGGYEQYF.

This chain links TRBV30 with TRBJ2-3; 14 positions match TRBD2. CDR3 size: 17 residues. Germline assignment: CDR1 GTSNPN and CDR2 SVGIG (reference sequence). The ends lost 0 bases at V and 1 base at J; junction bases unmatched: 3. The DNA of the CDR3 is TGTGCCTGGAGTGTGGGACTAGCGGGAGTGGGCACAGATACGCAGTATTTT. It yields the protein CAWSVGLAGVGTDTQYF.

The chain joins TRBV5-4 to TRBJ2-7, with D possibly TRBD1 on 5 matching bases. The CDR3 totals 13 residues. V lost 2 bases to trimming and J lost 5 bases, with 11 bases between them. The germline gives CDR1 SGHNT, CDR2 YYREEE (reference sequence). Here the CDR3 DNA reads TGTGCCAGCAGCTTTCCGGACACCGACGAGCAGTACTTC. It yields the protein CASSFPDTDEQYF.

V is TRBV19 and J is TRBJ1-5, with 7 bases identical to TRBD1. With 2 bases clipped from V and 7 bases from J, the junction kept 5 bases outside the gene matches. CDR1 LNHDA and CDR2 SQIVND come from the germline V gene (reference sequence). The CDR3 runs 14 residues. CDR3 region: CASSIRQGEQPQHF. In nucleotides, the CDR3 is TGTGCCAGTAGTATACGACAGGGTGAGCAGCCCCAGCATTTT.

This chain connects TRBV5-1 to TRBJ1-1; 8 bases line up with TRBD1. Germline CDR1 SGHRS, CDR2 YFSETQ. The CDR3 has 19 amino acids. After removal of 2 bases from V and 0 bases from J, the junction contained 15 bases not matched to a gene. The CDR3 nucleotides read TGCGCCAGCAGCTTCAGCCCAGGGGGCCTTAACTTCATGAACACTGAAGCTTTCTTT. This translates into CASSFSPGGLNFMNTEAFF.